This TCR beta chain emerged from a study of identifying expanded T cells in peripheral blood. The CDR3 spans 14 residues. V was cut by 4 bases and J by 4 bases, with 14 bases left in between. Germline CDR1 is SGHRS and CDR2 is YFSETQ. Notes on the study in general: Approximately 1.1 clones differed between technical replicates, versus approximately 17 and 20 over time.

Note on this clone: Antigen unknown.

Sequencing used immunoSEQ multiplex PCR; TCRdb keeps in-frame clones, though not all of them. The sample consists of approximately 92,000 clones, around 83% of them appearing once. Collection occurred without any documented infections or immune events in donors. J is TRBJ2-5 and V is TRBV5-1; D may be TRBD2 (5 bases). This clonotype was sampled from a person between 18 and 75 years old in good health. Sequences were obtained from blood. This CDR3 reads CASSPERTGETQYF. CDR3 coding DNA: TGCGCCAGCAGCCCTGAGCGGACGGGAGAGACCCAGTACTTC.